Listed below are T cell receptor beta chains from one sample, sequenced in a study of blood T cell repertoires in COVID-19. Sequencing used immunoSEQ multiplex PCR; TCRdb keeps in-frame clones, though not all of them. The sample holds roughly 35,000 clones, about 88% seen once. Input material: peripheral blood. These receptors all stem from a man in his sixties with active COVID-19. The CDR3 runs from the conserved cysteine through the conserved F or W. A D gene is named only where the DNA matches it firmly. Size values are once, few and many counts, or a class for expanded clones, and some rows have none.

D gene	clone size	V gene	J gene	CDR3 DNA	CDR3 protein
TRBD2	.	TRBV28	TRBJ2-1	TGTGCCAGCAGTTTACTCGGACTAGCGCGGAGCTCCTACAATGAGCAGTTCTTC	CASSLLGLARSSYNEQFF
TRBD1	.	TRBV6-6	TRBJ2-7	TGTGCCAGCAGCCCGACTGGACAGGTGAACTACGAGCAGTACTTC	CASSPTGQVNYEQYF
.	.	TRBV2	TRBJ1-2	TGTGCCAGCACCGGGGGGGGAGGCTACACCTTC	CASTGGGGYTF
TRBD2	.	TRBV9	TRBJ2-1	TGTGCCAGCAGCGTAGGACTAGCGGGAGGGGCTTACAATGAGCAGTTCTTC	CASSVGLAGGAYNEQFF
TRBD1	.	TRBV6-5	TRBJ1-2	TGTGCCAGCAGGGGACAGGGGTACTATGGCTACACCTTC	CASRGQGYYGYTF
TRBD1	few	TRBV4-2	TRBJ1-3	TGTGCCAGCAGCCAAGCCGGGACAGGAGGCCCGGGAAACACCATATATTTT	CASSQAGTGGPGNTIYF
TRBD1	once	TRBV7-6	TRBJ2-5	TGTGCCAGCAGCTTAGCCGGGACAGGGGAGACCCAGTACTTC	CASSLAGTGETQYF
TRBD1	few	TRBV9	TRBJ1-5	TGTGCCAGCAGCGCAGGACAGGGGGGCGGCAATCAGCCCCAGCATTTT	CASSAGQGGGNQPQHF
.	.	TRBV18	TRBJ1-6	TGTGCCAGCTCACCAGATTTAGGAGGGCTGCTCCACTTT	CASSPDLGGLLHF
TRBD2	.	TRBV3-1/TRBV3-2	TRBJ2-1	TGTGCCAGCTCGACTAGCGAGTACAATGAGCAGTTCTTC	CASSTSEYNEQFF
TRBD1	.	TRBV19	TRBJ1-2	TGTGCCAGTAGTTTGACAGGGCCAGTTGGCTATGGCTACACCTTC	CASSLTGPVGYGYTF